This T cell receptor beta chain was recovered during a study of cytomegalovirus exposure and HLA in healthy donors (dated by TCRdb to the late 2010s). With regard to the full study: In an earlier analysis of roughly 590 of the donors, 276 Gb of sequence data and about 110 million unique TCR beta sequences from 150 million to 200 million T cells were reported. An early release covering some 640 HLA-typed donors comprised about 290 gigabases of sequencing data and roughly 86 million unique TCR sequences. Of the roughly 400 genotyped donors, over 65% fell in the genetic ancestry cluster associated with self-reported Caucasian donors. The study aimed to test whether cataloging public T cell receptors could reveal signatures of past pathogen exposure. The T cell repertoires of roughly 660 subjects were profiled by immunosequencing and related to cytomegalovirus serostatus. Besides the first cohort of approximately 710 subjects, a separate validation cohort made up of over 95 different subjects was used. To predict cytomegalovirus infection status, the study combined high-throughput TCR immunosequencing, statistical association of individual TCRs with disease status, and machine learning. A later analysis re-examined previously published TCR beta repertoires from about 670 donors and added high-resolution HLA genotyping to investigate patterns of TCR occurrence. The later analysis used no new phenotypic data to find candidate immune exposures, relying instead on TCR beta sequences and their occurrence across donors. To decide whether each TCR beta V gene segment behaved as functional or pseudogenic, an earlier analysis of some 600 of the donors relied on high-throughput TCR beta sequencing. Donor age, sex, ethnicity and CMV serostatus were compiled alongside the repertoire data. In a later genetic analysis, genome-wide SNP genotypes for about three fifths of the roughly 670 donors were used, and that subset was treated as a discovery cohort. All discovery cohort repertoires had been generated using a single sequencing platform. HLA typing covered class I and class II loci at four-digit resolution. Typing coverage differed by locus: A, B, C, DRB1 and DQB1 were typed in roughly 629-630 donors, DQA1 in 500 to 550, DPA1 in roughly 590, and DPB1 in around 490. Roughly five DR-DQ haplotypes were handled as single units for association and clustering, since linkage in the cohort was strong. Among 300 to 500 genotyped donors of the cohort, an average of around 250,000 unique TCR beta nucleotide sequences was sequenced per donor, of which 15% to 20% were non-productive.

General conclusions and limits of the study: Specific HLA alleles were associated with more than 15,000 TCR beta sequences at a false discovery rate of 0.05 in a later analysis. When HLA alleles, especially DR and DQ, strongly co-occurred, attributing TCR associations to individual alleles was difficult. In a later genetic analysis, fewer N-insertions in productive TCRs were reported among donors in an Asian-associated ancestry cluster than the 666-donor mean. In both the original and validation cohorts, the classifier was reported to diagnose cytomegalovirus status with high specificity and sensitivity. Most TCR sequences were observed very rarely across donors, whereas some public TCRs were present in many individuals. In vitro tests confirmed that a few of the cytomegalovirus-associated TCR beta chains recognize cytomegalovirus antigens. In an earlier analysis of about 540 of the donors, most TCR beta V segments were observed in productive rearrangements about 87% or about 30% of the time, broadly matching IMGT annotations. Correlated functional status among segregating V segments might reflect linkage disequilibrium, but an unknown experimental factor could not be ruled out. The earlier analysis of approximately 560 of the donors excluded approximately 15 rarely observed V segments, including chromosome 9 orphons, because counts were too low. Roughly uniform sequencing depth across donors was assumed in presence/absence analyses, although this assumption may not hold. The only immune exposure information available for the cohort was CMV serostatus. A cluster of highly shared sequence variants was judged likely to represent a technical artifact of the sequencing pipeline. In a later analysis, TCR association rates were found to vary across HLA loci, with the most associated TCRs seen for DRB1 alleles and the fewest for HLA-C alleles. A further reported finding was that TCR beta sequences accurately predicted the HLA-A and HLA-B alleles for most subjects in the first cohort. In a later analysis, HLA-associated TCR beta chains were found to be more clonally expanded and to have lower generation probabilities than equally common non-associated chains. A later analysis found that most CMV-associated TCR beta chains appeared HLA-restricted, with HLA associations seemingly driven largely by CMV exposure. A later analysis reported that several top co-occurrence clusters appeared linked to parvovirus B19, influenza, CMV and Epstein-Barr virus. The authors suggested that the approach could potentially be extended to other disease states and immunological phenotypes. Because HLA typing was unavailable for some donors at each locus, only the typed subset was used in association tests. In this cohort, only TCR beta chains were sequenced, and detectable features were limited by the absence of alpha or paired-chain data. The study gave a list of more than 150 TCR beta chains associated with cytomegalovirus. A later genetic analysis associated a missense DCLRE1C variant with V-gene and J-gene trimming of TCR beta chains, and an independent cohort replicated the association.

As concerns this clone: Its antigen specificity is not known. Within one base of it there is no much larger clone, and no base qualities were kept. The sample contains more than one DNA sequence encoding this CDR3.

Receptor amplification or capture employed the immunoSEQ multiplex PCR assay. For the multiplex PCR, a mixture combining 60 forward primers for TCR Vbeta segments and 13 reverse primers for TCR Jbeta segments was used. The CDR3 region of rearranged TCR beta genes was amplified from genomic DNA with a multiplex PCR assay. Amplified TCR beta libraries were sequenced as 87-base-pair reads on the Illumina HiSeq System. Per the source publication's procedure: Across the 670 or so repertoires, a later analysis counted tens of millions of unique TCR beta chains, around 11 million of which were shared by at least two donors. Raw reads were error-corrected and collapsed into unique sequences with a nearest-neighbor algorithm that merged closely related sequences to remove PCR and sequencing errors. CDR3 sequences were aligned to IMGT reference sequences to assign V, D and J gene segments. For a sequence to be retained, a match of at least six nucleotides was required to both a V gene segment and a J gene segment. Rearrangements were called productive when the CDR3 lacked stop codons and stayed in frame with V and J; all others were non-productive. CDR3 was defined by IMGT convention, running from the second conserved V-encoded cysteine to the conserved J-encoded phenylalanine. Sequences without an unambiguous match to a single V gene segment were excluded from the earlier analysis of almost 600 of the donors. An earlier analysis of over 450 of the donors classified V segments as functional when productive rearrangements were above 56.7% and as segregating when the standard deviation between donors was above 5%. To diagnose cytomegalovirus status from the catalog of TCR beta chain sequences, a statistical classification framework was built. A later analysis assigned V and J genes by comparing TCR nucleotide sequences with IMGT/GENE-DB human TR gene sequences. A later analysis assigned CDR3 sequences and most-parsimonious VDJ recombination scenarios with the TCRdist pipeline. In a later analysis, every TCR beta chain was defined by the combination of its CDR3 amino acid sequence and its V-gene family, and reads without a unique V-gene family were dropped. A later analysis removed several hundred highly shared, low-generation-probability nucleotide sequences to deal with suspected cross-contamination and a sequencing artifact. In a later analysis, a clonal expansion index was calculated for each public chain from normalized within-repertoire ranks of inferred template counts. In a later analysis, generation probabilities were computed using a VDJ recombination model fitted to out-of-frame rearrangements, and the results were checked against IGoR. In a later analysis, hypergeometric tests were used to score TCR-TCR, TCR-HLA and TCR-CMV co-occurrence, with a repertoire-size bias correction applied to TCR pairs. A later analysis estimated false discovery rates by permuting HLA or CMV assignments 20 times. In a later analysis, co-occurring TCRs were grouped using DBSCAN, with TCRdist sequence similarity added in when clustering inside HLA-allele-positive subsets. Repertoires with fewer than 30,000 or more than 120,000 public chains were left out of co-occurrence clustering, as were four to six repertoires with anomalous nucleotide sharing. Drawn from immuneACCESS, this table holds only the in-frame rearrangements with V and J called that TCRdb kept. Clones are partly lost; checked studies trace under half to an unresolved V gene and leave the rest unexplained. V and J calls and clone size are given by that table; D and trimming were obtained from the DNA. This sample lists 200,000 to 250,000 clones; 70% to 90% were detected once. Jointly, the top ten make up around 3% of the sample.

In total, over 600 healthy bone marrow donors made up the cohort. All cohort members were sampled while nominally healthy, although unrecorded immune exposures were likely present. The donor was CMV seronegative and belonged to the group of around 350 seronegative cohort members. Each donor provided a peripheral blood sample, and peripheral blood mononuclear cells were used for TCR beta sequencing. Genomic DNA extraction from the blood cell samples was performed with the Qiagen DNeasy Blood Extraction Kit. The TCR comes from a young man in good health and CMV-seronegative. The sample taken for sequencing was PBMCs.

In nucleotide form, the sequence is TGTGCCAGCAGTTTAACAGGAGTCTATGGCTACACCTTC. This gives the protein CASSLTGVYGYTF. Recombination joined TRBV28 with TRBJ1-2; a tentative D match to TRBD1 spans 5 bases. Trimming costs V 2 bases and J 4 bases, and their ends lie 8 bases apart. The cysteine opens and the phenylalanine closes a CDR3 of 13 amino acids. Solely the CDR3 DNA is kept, with 39 bases framed from the first base. The germline V gene sets CDR1 to MDHEN and CDR2 to SYDVKM.